This T cell receptor (beta chain) was recovered during a study of T-cell reconstitution after alpha-beta-depleted transplantation in children. Preparing the TCRbeta library involved the use of unique molecular identifiers. In TCRdb, the PCR reads were re-called with MiXCR into one record per CDR3 protein. The data contain about 540,000 distinct CDR3 sequences, about a sixth of them singletons. Trimming took 2 bases from V and 0 from J, leaving 13 bases between them. The CDR3 length is 15 residues. Germline values: CDR1 SQVTM, CDR2 ANQGSEA. The specimen comprised PBMCs from the stem cell graft donor, sampled from the stem cell graft. The chain carries TRBV29-1 and TRBJ1-2; D unclear. This TCR was sampled from a human donor who donated a stem cell graft to a child with acute lymphoblastic leukemia. The CDR3 DNA is TGCAGCGTTGAATTGGGCGGAAGGACTAACTATGGCTACACCTTC. Residues: CSVELGGRTNYGYTF. Variable domain in full (rest from reference TRBV29-1 and TRBJ1-2): SAVISQKPSRDICQRGTSLTIQCQVDSQVTMMFWYRQQPGQSLTLIATANQGSEATYESGFVIDKFPISRPNLTFSTLTVSNMSPEDSSIYLCSVELGGRTNYGYTFGSGTRLTVV.